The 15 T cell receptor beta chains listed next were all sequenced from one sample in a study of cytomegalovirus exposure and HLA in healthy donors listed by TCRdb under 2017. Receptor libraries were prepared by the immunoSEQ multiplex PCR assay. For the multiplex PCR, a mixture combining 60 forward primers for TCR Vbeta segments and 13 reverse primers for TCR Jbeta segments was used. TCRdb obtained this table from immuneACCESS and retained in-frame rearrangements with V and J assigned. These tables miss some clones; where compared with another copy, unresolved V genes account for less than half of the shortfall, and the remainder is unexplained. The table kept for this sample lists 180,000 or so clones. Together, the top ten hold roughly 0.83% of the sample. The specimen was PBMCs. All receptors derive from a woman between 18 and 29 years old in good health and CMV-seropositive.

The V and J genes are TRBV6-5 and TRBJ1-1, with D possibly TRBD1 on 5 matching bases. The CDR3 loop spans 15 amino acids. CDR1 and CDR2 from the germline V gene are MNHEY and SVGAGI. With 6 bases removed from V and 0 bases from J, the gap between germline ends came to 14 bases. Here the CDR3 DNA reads TGTGCCAGCAGCAGGTCGGGGGGAATGAACACTGAAGCTTTCTTT. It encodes CASSRSGGMNTEAFF.

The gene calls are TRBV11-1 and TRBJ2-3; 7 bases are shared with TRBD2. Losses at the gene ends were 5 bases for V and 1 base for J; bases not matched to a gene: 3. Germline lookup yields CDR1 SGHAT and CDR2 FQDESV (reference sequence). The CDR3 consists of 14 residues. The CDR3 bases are TGTGCCAGCAGCCGGGGACTACGCACAGATACGCAGTATTTT. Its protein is CASSRGLRTDTQYF.

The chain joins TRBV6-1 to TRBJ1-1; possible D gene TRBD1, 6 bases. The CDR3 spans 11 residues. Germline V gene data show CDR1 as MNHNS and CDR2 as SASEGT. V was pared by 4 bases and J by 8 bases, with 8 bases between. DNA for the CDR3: TGTGCCAGCAGTGGACAGGAAGAAGCTTTCTTT. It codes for CASSGQEEAFF.

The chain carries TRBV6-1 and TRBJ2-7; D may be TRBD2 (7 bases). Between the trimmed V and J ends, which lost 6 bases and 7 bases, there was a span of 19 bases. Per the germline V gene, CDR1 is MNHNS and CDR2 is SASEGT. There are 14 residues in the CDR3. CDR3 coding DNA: TGTGCCAGCAGCGGGGGGCGGTTAGGAGGGGAGCAGTACTTC. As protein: CASSGGRLGGEQYF.

CDR3 bases: TGTGCCAGCAGCAAAGGCCCCAAAGCCCCCGGGACACCTTTCTCTGGGGCCAACGTCCTGACTTTC. Protein sequence: CASSKGPKAPGTPFSGANVLTF. The V gene is TRBV21-1, the J gene TRBJ2-6; the table's D gene call, TRBD1, was not cross checked with the DNA. TRBV21-1 is a pseudogene locus. This CDR3 spans 22 amino acids.

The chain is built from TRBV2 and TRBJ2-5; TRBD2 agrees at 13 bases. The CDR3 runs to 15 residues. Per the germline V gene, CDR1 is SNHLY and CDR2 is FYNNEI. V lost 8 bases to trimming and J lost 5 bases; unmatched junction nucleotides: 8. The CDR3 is CASAKGLAGSETQYF. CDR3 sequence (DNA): TGTGCCAGCGCAAAGGGACTAGCGGGAAGTGAGACCCAGTACTTC.

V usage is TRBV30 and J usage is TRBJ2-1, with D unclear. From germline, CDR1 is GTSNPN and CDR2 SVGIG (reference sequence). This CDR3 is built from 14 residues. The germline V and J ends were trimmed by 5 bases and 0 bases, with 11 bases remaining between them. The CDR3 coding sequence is TGTGCCTGGGCCCGTCCGAGCTCCTACAATGAGCAGTTCTTC. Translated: CAWARPSSYNEQFF.

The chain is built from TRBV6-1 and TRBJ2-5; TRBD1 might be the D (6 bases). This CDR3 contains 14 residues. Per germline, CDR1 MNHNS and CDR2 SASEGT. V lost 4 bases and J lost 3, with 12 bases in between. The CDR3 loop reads CASSGGHSEETQYF. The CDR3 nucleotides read TGTGCCAGCAGTGGGGGACACTCAGAAGAGACCCAGTACTTC.

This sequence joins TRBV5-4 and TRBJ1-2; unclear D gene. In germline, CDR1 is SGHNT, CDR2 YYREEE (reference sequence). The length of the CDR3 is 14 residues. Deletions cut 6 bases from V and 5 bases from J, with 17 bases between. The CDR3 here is CASTAYGRFYGYTF. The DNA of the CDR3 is TGTGCCAGCACAGCCTATGGGCGCTTTTATGGCTACACCTTC.

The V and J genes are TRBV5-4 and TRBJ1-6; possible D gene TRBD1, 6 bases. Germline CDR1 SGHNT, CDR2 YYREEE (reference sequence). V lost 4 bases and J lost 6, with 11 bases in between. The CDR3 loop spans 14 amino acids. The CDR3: CASSRDTTNSPLHF. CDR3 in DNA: TGTGCCAGCAGCCGGGACACTACTAATTCACCCCTCCACTTT.

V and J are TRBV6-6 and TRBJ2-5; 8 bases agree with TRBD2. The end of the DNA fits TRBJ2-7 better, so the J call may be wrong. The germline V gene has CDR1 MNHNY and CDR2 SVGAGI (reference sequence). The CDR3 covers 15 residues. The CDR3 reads CASSYLSVGGDEQYF. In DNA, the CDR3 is TGTGCCAGCAGTTACCTCTCCGTCGGGGGGGACGAGCAGTACTTC.

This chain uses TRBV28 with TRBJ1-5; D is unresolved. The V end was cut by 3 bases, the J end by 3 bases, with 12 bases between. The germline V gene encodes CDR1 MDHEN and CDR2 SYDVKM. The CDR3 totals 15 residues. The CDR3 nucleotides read TGTGCCAGCAGTTTGGCGGTCCTGGACAATCAGCCCCAGCATTTT. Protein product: CASSLAVLDNQPQHF.

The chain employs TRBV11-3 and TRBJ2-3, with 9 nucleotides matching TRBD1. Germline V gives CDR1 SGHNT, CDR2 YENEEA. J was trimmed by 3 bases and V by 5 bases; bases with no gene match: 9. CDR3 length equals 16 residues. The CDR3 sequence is CASSHLAGTGTDTQYF. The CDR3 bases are TGTGCCAGCAGCCATCTTGCCGGGACAGGGACAGATACGCAGTATTTT.

The CDR3 reads CASSLGGTGDFHYGYTF. In DNA form, the CDR3 reads TGTGCCAGCAGCTTAGGAGGGACAGGGGACTTCCACTATGGCTACACCTTC. The J gene is TRBJ1-2, the V gene TRBV5-6, with 10 bases that match TRBD1. In germline, CDR1 is SGHDT, CDR2 YYEEEE. Trimming removed 2 bases from V and 3 bases from J; junction bases left unmatched: 10. The CDR3 has 17 amino acids.

The CDR3 DNA is TGTGCCAGCAGCAGAGATCTTTATCAGCCCCAGCATTTT. It yields the protein CASSRDLYQPQHF. The chain links TRBV9 to TRBJ1-5; the D is unclear. The V gene lost 4 bases and the J gene lost 5 bases, with 10 bases spanning the gap. This CDR3 is 13 amino acids long. Per the germline V gene, CDR1 is SGDLS and CDR2 is YYNGEE.